The 10 T cell receptor beta chains below all came from one sample that was sequenced in a study of blood T cell repertoires in COVID-19. The assay was immunoSEQ multiplex PCR, and TCRdb's table has in-frame clones only and misses some. The top ten clones hold 13% of a sample with 80,000 to 100,000 clones, 86% of them seen once. The source material was peripheral blood. These receptors were obtained from an older woman in a cohort sampled during active or convalescent COVID-19.

The rearrangement joins TRBV6-4 to TRBJ1-3; D might be TRBD1 (5 bases). V was trimmed by 8 bases and J by 0 bases, leaving 14 bases between them. Germline V gives CDR1 MRHNA, CDR2 SNTAGT. The CDR3 spans 15 residues. The CDR3 reads CASFKDRLSGNTIYF. For the CDR3, the DNA is TGTGCCAGCTTTAAAGACAGACTCTCTGGAAACACCATATATTTT.

The V call is TRBV5-6, the J call TRBJ2-2; 15 positions match TRBD2. Germline loops: CDR1 SGHDT, CDR2 YYEEEE. The CDR3 spans 16 residues. V lost 4 bases to trimming and J lost 6 bases; unmatched junction nucleotides: 4. DNA for the CDR3: TGTGCCAGCAGCGGGGGACTAGCGGGAGGCCCCGGGGAGCTGTTTTTT. It translates to CASSGGLAGGPGELFF.

The rearrangement uses TRBV5-4 and TRBJ2-5; D gene ambiguous. Germline V CDR1 and CDR2: SGHNT, YYREEE (reference sequence). The CDR3 extends over 14 amino acids. Deletions cut 0 bases from V and 4 bases from J, with 10 bases between. In DNA form, the CDR3 reads TGTGCCAGCAGCTTGGCTGCTGCGAGAGAGACCCAGTACTTC. This codes for CASSLAAARETQYF.

The chain is built from TRBV7-2 and TRBJ2-7; 9 bases line up with TRBD1. The V segment lost 3 bases and the J segment 0 bases; nucleotides outside the gene matches: 12. Germline V gene sequence: CDR1 SGHTA, CDR2 FQGNSA. The CDR3 extends over 18 amino acids. The CDR3 coding sequence is TGTGCCAGCAGCTTTAGACAGGGGGTGTTCGGGAGCTCCTACGAGCAGTACTTC. This gives the protein CASSFRQGVFGSSYEQYF.

This chain joins TRBV14 and TRBJ2-6, with D maybe TRBD1 (6 bases). Germline CDR1 is SGHDN and CDR2 is FVKESK. This CDR3 has 16 amino acids. Trimming shortened V by 4 bases and J by 2 bases, and 12 bases separated the two germline ends. CDR3 sequence reads: CASSLYTGTGANVLTF. The DNA of the CDR3 is TGTGCCAGCAGCCTCTATACAGGGACTGGGGCCAACGTCCTGACTTTC.

This chain uses TRBV25-1 with TRBJ1-2; 8 bases align to TRBD1. V shed 4 bases, J shed 8 bases, and the junction held 9 bases outside the gene matches. This CDR3 contains 14 residues. Germline loops: CDR1 MGHDK, CDR2 SYGVNS. In nucleotides, the CDR3 is TGTGCCAGCAGTGTTCCCGGGACAGGCAGCGGCTACACCTTC. Its protein product is CASSVPGTGSGYTF.

This clone was seen a single time. The chain has TRBV11-2 and TRBJ1-5; D gene ambiguous. Trimming took off 4 bases at V and 3 bases at J, with 13 bases between the two ends. The germline V gene has CDR1 SGHAT and CDR2 FQNNGV. The CDR3 runs to 15 residues. CDR3 DNA sequence: TGTGCCAGCAGCTCCTTGCGGGGTACCAATCAGCCCCAGCATTTT. Protein product: CASSSLRGTNQPQHF.

The gene calls are TRBV10-1 and TRBJ2-7; 8 bases match TRBD1. Unmatched junction bases numbered 7, after V lost 5 bases and J lost 4 bases. The CDR3 is made up of 14 amino acids. Per the germline V gene, CDR1 is WNHNN and CDR2 is SYGVQD (reference sequence). This chain's CDR3 is CASSSGQGKYEQYF. The CDR3 DNA reads TGCGCCAGCAGTTCCGGACAGGGAAAGTACGAGCAGTACTTC.

The chain recombines TRBV6-2 or TRBV6-3 with TRBJ1-2; weak D call: TRBD1 (5 bases). V was clipped by 3 bases and J by 4 bases, with 18 bases between them. CDR3 length: 16 amino acids. CDR1 and CDR2 (germline): MNHEY, SVGEGT. Written as DNA, the CDR3 is TGTGCCAGCAGTTATGGGGGGGGAGGCCTGGGCTATGGCTACACCTTC. It codes for CASSYGGGGLGYGYTF.

The chain recombines TRBV7-6 with TRBJ2-1; D gene ambiguous. The CDR3 length is 15 residues. Deletions cut 2 bases from V and 4 bases from J, with 12 bases between. CDR1 is SGHVS, CDR2 FNYEAQ, per germline. The CDR3 protein is CASSLIGAPYNEQFF. The CDR3 region has the DNA TGTGCCAGCAGCTTAATCGGAGCCCCATACAATGAGCAGTTCTTC.